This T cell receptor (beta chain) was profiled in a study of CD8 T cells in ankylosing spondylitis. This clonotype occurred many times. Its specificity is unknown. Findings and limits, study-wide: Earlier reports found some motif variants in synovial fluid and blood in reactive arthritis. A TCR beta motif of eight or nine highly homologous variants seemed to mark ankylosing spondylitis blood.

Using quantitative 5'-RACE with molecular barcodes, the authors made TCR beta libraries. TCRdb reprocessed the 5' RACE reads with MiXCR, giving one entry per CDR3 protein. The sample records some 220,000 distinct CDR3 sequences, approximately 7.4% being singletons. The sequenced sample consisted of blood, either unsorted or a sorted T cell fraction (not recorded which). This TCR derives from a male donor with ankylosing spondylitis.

The CDR3 nucleotides are TGTGCCAGCAGTACATCGAACACCGGGGAGCTGTTTTTT. Its protein is CASSTSNTGELFF. V gene TRBV12-3 or TRBV12-4 combines with J gene TRBJ2-2; D unclear. Trimming left V 5 bases short and J 0 bases short, with 4 bases between. The CDR3 consists of 13 residues.